Below, 16 T cell receptor beta chains from the same sample are listed, as sequenced in a study of post-analysis software for immune sequencing data. Study results and limitations: Patients used about five TRBV segments, including TRBV5-6, TRBV5-1 and TRBV20-1, more often than controls.

cDNA libraries of TCR beta carried unique molecular identifiers. TCRdb redid the calling of the PCR reads with MiXCR, one entry per CDR3 protein. Of 450,000 to 650,000 distinct CDR3 sequences detected, 44% appear once; the ten largest clones hold around 1.7%. For these TCRs, the target antigens are not known. Source material: blood. The receptors shown here come from a girl between 10 and 17 years old with multiple sclerosis.

The table lists this clonotype with a count of one. This sequence joins TRBV7-9 and TRBJ2-3; either TRBD1 or TRBD2 may fit D (5 bases each). Germline lookup yields CDR1 SEHNR and CDR2 FQNEAQ (reference sequence). V lost 3 bases to trimming and J lost 7 bases, with 14 bases between them. The CDR3 sequence is 14 residues long. DNA for the CDR3: TGTGCCAGCAGCTTGCTCGGGACCACCTATACGCAGTATTTT. The encoded protein is CASSLLGTTYTQYF.

The V and J genes are TRBV27 and TRBJ2-7, with 7 bases aligning to TRBD1. Trimming took 5 bases from V and 3 from J; bases not matched to a gene: 10. The CDR3 extends over 15 amino acids. From germline, CDR1 is MNHEY and CDR2 SMNVEV (reference sequence). The CDR3 loop reads CASSPGQDRSYEQYF. For the CDR3, the DNA is TGTGCCAGCAGTCCCGGACAGGATCGGAGCTACGAGCAGTACTTC.

The V and J genes are TRBV5-1 and TRBJ2-7; no clear D. Trimming took 4 bases from V and 2 from J, leaving 19 bases between them. Germline V gene data show CDR1 as SGHRS and CDR2 as YFSETQ. This CDR3 comprises 16 residues. CDR3 loop: CASSPLSRTATYEQYF. In DNA form, the CDR3 reads TGCGCCAGCAGCCCCCTCTCCAGGACGGCTACCTACGAGCAGTACTTC.

This clonotype was seen more than once but under ten times. The rearrangement uses TRBV18 and TRBJ2-5; perhaps TRBD1 as D (6 bases). The DNA matches TRBJ2-7 better at its end, which makes the J call doubtful. CDR1 is KGHSH and CDR2 is LQKENI in the germline V gene. The CDR3 runs to 15 residues. CDR3 sequence: CASSRDTGRTYEQYF. In DNA, the CDR3 is TGTGCCAGCTCAAGGGACACGGGACGTACCTACGAGCAGTACTTC.

This clonotype appeared a single time. The V and J genes are TRBV20-1 and TRBJ2-1; D ambiguous. This CDR3 spans 13 amino acids. Germline CDR1 DFQATT, CDR2 SNEGSKA (reference sequence). Trimming shortened V by 3 bases and J by 8 bases, and 14 bases separated the two germline ends. CDR3 sequence reads: CSARADLGDEQFF. The CDR3, as DNA: TGCAGTGCTAGGGCCGACCTGGGTGATGAGCAGTTCTTC.

This chain connects TRBV6-5 to TRBJ2-1; D is unclear. V was clipped by 0 bases and J by 9 bases, with 18 bases between them. Germline loops: CDR1 MNHEY, CDR2 SVGAGI. CDR3 length equals 16 residues. The CDR3 loop is CASSYSGWMLDGEQFF. The CDR3, as DNA: TGTGCCAGCAGTTACTCCGGCTGGATGTTGGACGGTGAGCAGTTCTTC.

V gene TRBV7-2 combines with J gene TRBJ1-6; 7 bases line up with TRBD1. This CDR3 has 15 amino acids. The V and J ends lost 3 bases and 7 bases, in that order; junction bases with no gene match: 6. Germline V gene sequence: CDR1 SGHTA, CDR2 FQGNSA. The CDR3 protein is CASSFKRTGNSPLHF. The CDR3 coding sequence is TGTGCCAGCAGCTTTAAAAGGACAGGAAATTCACCCCTCCACTTT.

The chain combines TRBV6-1 with TRBJ2-3; TRBD2 matches 7 bases. The CDR3 consists of 18 residues. Per germline, CDR1 MNHNS and CDR2 SASEGT. Losses at the gene ends were 4 bases for V and 5 bases for J; bases not matched to a gene: 18. CDR3 nucleotides: TGTGCCAGCAGTGGCCCCACAGAGCGGGATCCTCTGGGAGATACGCAGTATTTT. Protein sequence: CASSGPTERDPLGDTQYF.

This chain links TRBV12-3 or TRBV12-4 with TRBJ1-4; TRBD1 matches 11 bases. Germline trimming cut 5 bases from V and 7 bases from J; bases unmatched to any gene: 6. CDR3 length: 15 residues. The CDR3 is CASSTRDRGGEKLFF. CDR3 DNA sequence: TGTGCCAGCAGTACCCGGGACAGGGGGGGTGAAAAACTGTTTTTT.

The table lists this clonotype with a few counts. The chain carries TRBV12-3 or TRBV12-4 and TRBJ2-5, with 7 bases that match TRBD2. This CDR3 spans 15 amino acids. V dropped 11 bases and J dropped 2; count of bases not matched to a gene: 14. The CDR3, as DNA: TGTGCCTCCTCAAACAAGAGGGAGGGACAAGAGACCCAGTACTTC. The encoded protein is CASSNKREGQETQYF.

The sample holds a few counts of this clonotype. The chain combines TRBV6-1 with TRBJ1-5, with a tentative D call TRBD1 (5 bases). Per germline, CDR1 MNHNS and CDR2 SASEGT. V lost 6 bases to trimming and J lost 5 bases, with 14 bases between them. The CDR3 is made up of 14 amino acids. The CDR3 nucleotides are TGTGCCAGCAGGGTCGACAGTCATTATCAGCCCCAGCATTTT. This sequence encodes CASRVDSHYQPQHF.

This clonotype was picked up a small number of times. This rearrangement joins TRBV5-1 to TRBJ2-7; 11 positions agree with TRBD2. Per germline, CDR1 SGHRS and CDR2 YFSETQ. The CDR3 sequence is 15 residues long. V trimming: 0 bases; J trimming: 5 bases; junction bases outside the gene matches: 4. The DNA of the CDR3 is TGCGCCAGCAGCTTGGTAGCGGGAGGGCCCAACGAGCAGTACTTC. Its translation: CASSLVAGGPNEQYF.

This clonotype has more than one count but fewer than ten. The CDR3: CSARDQLAGGYEQYF. For the CDR3, the DNA is TGCAGTGCTAGAGATCAACTAGCGGGAGGCTACGAGCAGTACTTC. The chain combines TRBV20-1 with TRBJ2-7, with TRBD2 matching over 12 bases. The CDR3 runs to 15 residues. J was trimmed by 3 bases and V by 0 bases; bases with no gene match: 3. CDR1 and CDR2 from the germline V gene are DFQATT and SNEGSKA (reference sequence).

By sample share, this clonotype is medium-sized. The J gene is TRBJ2-3, the V gene TRBV10-3; 13 positions agree with TRBD2. Trimming removed 3 bases from V and 2 bases from J; junction bases left unmatched: 8. CDR1 and CDR2 (germline): ENHRY, SYGVKD. The CDR3 has 18 amino acids. The CDR3 coding sequence is TGTGCCATCAGTGACCCTAGGACTAGCGGGGGCCACACAGATACGCAGTATTTT. Translation: CAISDPRTSGGHTDTQYF.

Only one count was recorded for this clonotype. The J gene is TRBJ2-7, the V gene TRBV3-1, with 7 bases lining up with TRBD1. The CDR3 is 14 residues long. Germline V gene sequence: CDR1 LGHDT, CDR2 YNNKEL (reference sequence). V shed 1 base, J shed 1 base, and the junction held 1 base outside the gene matches. This chain's CDR3 is CASSQGTGSYEQYF. As DNA, the CDR3 is TGTGCCAGCAGCCAAGGGACAGGTTCCTACGAGCAGTACTTC.

This clonotype has more than one count but fewer than ten. V gene TRBV29-1 combines with J gene TRBJ2-1; D call uncertain. The CDR3 contains 11 residues. The V and J ends lost 1 base and 6 bases respectively, with 4 bases between them. Per germline, CDR1 SQVTM and CDR2 ANQGSEA. The DNA of the CDR3 is TGCAGCGTTGAAGGGGTCAATGAGCAGTTCTTC. Translation gives CSVEGVNEQFF.